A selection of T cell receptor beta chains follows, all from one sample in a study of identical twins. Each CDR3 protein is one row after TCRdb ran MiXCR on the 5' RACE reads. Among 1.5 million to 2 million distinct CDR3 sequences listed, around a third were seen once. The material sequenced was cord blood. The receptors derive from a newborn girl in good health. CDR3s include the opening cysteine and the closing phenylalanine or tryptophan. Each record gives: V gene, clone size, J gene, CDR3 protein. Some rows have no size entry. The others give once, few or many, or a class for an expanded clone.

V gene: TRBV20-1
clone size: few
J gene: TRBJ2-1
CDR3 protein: CSATHYKAGGYYNEQFF

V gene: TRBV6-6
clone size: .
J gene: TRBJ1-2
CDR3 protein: CASSSTTQGRDGYTF

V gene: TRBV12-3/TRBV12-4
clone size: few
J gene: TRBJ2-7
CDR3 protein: CASSLHFSYEQYF

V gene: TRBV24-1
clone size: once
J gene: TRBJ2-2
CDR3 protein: CATSDFGQGTGELFF

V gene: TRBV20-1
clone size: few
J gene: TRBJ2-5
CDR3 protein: CSAKRTGLYLKTQYF

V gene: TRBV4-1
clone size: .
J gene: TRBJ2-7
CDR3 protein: CASSVRASYEQYF

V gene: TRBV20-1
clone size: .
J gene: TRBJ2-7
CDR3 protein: CSARDEVVGGSYEQYF

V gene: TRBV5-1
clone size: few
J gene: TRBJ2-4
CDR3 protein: CASSLTPGWTKNIQYF

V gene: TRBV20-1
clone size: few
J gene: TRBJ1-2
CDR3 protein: CSASRGPSYGYTF

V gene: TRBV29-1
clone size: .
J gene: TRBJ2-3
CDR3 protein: CSSDRGHTDTQYF